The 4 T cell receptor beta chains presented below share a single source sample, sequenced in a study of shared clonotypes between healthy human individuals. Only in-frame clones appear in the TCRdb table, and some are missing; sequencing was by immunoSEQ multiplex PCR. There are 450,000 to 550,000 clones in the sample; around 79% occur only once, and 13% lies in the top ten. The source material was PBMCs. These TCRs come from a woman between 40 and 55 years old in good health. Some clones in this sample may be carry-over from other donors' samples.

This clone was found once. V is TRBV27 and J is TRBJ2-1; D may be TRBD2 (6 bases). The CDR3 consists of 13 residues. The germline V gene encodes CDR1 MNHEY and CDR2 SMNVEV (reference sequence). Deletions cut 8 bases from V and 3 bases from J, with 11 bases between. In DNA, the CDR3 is TGTGCCAGCGGATATAGCGGCTACAATGAGCAGTTCTTC. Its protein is CASGYSGYNEQFF.

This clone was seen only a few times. The CDR3 region is CASRPRQGLVTGYTF. The DNA for the CDR3 is TGTGCCAGCAGACCAAGACAGGGGTTGGTTACTGGCTACACCTTC. The chain recombines TRBV6-1 with TRBJ1-2; TRBD1 agrees at 8 bases. The CDR3 covers 15 residues. Germline loops: CDR1 MNHNS, CDR2 SASEGT. V was pared by 6 bases and J by 7 bases, with 13 bases of the junction left unmatched.

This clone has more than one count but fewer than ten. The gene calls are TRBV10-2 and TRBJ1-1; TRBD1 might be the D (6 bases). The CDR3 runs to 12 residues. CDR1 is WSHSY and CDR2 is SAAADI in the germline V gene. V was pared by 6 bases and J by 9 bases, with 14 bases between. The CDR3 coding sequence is TGCGCCAGCAGGGTTAACAGGGAGAAAGCTTTCTTT. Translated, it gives CASRVNREKAFF.

CDR3 protein: CASSRAVNEQFF. For the CDR3, the DNA is TGTGCCAGCAGCCGGGCCGTCAATGAGCAGTTCTTC. This chain links TRBV2 with TRBJ2-1, with D uncertain. Deletions cut 6 bases from V and 6 bases from J, with 9 bases between. Per the germline V gene, CDR1 is SNHLY and CDR2 is FYNNEI. This CDR3 region has 12 residues.